These 28 T cell receptor beta chains were all obtained from the same sample, sequenced in a study of Graves' ophthalmopathy and Graves' hyperthyroidism. Investigators amplified TCR beta CDR3 regions from RNA transcripts. First-round RT-PCR relied on HTBI primers, and a second-round multiplex PCR came next. TCRdb reprocessed the multiplex PCR reads with MiXCR, giving one entry per CDR3 protein. The data contain about 740,000 distinct CDR3 sequences, around 40% of them singletons. Sample: peripheral blood. These receptors were obtained from an adult man with Graves' ophthalmopathy.

The V call is TRBV19, the J call TRBJ2-6, with 9 bases matching TRBD1. This CDR3 is built from 18 residues. J was trimmed by 0 bases and V by 0 bases; bases with no gene match: 3. Looked up from germline, CDR1 is LNHDA and CDR2 is SQIVND (reference sequence). This chain's CDR3 is CASSIEDRGGSGANVLTF. Here the CDR3 DNA reads TGTGCCAGTAGTATAGAGGACAGGGGAGGCTCTGGGGCCAACGTCCTGACTTTC.

The chain joins TRBV7-2 to TRBJ2-7; 8 bases align to TRBD2. The CDR3 extends over 16 amino acids. Trimming cost V 5 bases and J 1 base; bases outside gene matches: 10. In germline, CDR1 is SGHTA, CDR2 FQGNSA. The CDR3 DNA sequence: TGTGCCAGCAGCCCATCGGGGGGGCTAGGGTCCTACGAGCAGTACTTC. Amino acids: CASSPSGGLGSYEQYF.

The rearrangement links TRBV7-2 to TRBJ2-5, with D tentatively TRBD1 (6 bases). Trimming removed 4 bases at V and 0 bases at J, with 12 bases between. Germline values: CDR1 SGHTA, CDR2 FQGNSA. The length of the CDR3 is 15 residues. Written as DNA, the CDR3 is TGTGCCAGCAGCTACCAGACAGGCCACCAAGAGACCCAGTACTTC. This translates into CASSYQTGHQETQYF.

V and J are TRBV11-2 and TRBJ2-2; D might be TRBD1 (6 bases). Germline CDR1 SGHAT, CDR2 FQNNGV. The CDR3 covers 18 residues. V lost 2 bases to trimming and J lost 2 bases, with 18 bases between them. The CDR3 loop reads CASSLTQTGTGNTGELFF. The CDR3 nucleotides read TGTGCCAGCAGCTTAACGCAAACAGGGACGGGTAACACCGGGGAGCTGTTTTTT.

V gene TRBV9 combines with J gene TRBJ2-2; D perhaps matches TRBD1 (6 bases). This CDR3 has 17 amino acids. Germline loops: CDR1 SGDLS, CDR2 YYNGEE. V was shortened by 3 bases and J by 0 bases, with 15 bases between the two germline ends. CDR3 sequence reads: CASSDNGQFANTGELFF. Here the CDR3 DNA reads TGTGCCAGCAGCGATAATGGACAGTTCGCGAACACCGGGGAGCTGTTTTTT.

The chain recombines TRBV20-1 with TRBJ1-3; no firm D call. The V gene's germline CDR1 is DFQATT and CDR2 SNEGSKA (reference sequence). The V end was cut by 6 bases, the J end by 0 bases, with 15 bases between. This CDR3 is built from 15 residues. CDR3 coding DNA: TGCAGTGCCGGAGGACGAGCCTACTCTGGAAACACCATATATTTT. Protein sequence: CSAGGRAYSGNTIYF.

V gene TRBV7-2 combines with J gene TRBJ2-6, with no clear D. V lost 3 bases, J lost 3 bases, and 15 bases lay in between. Germline lookup yields CDR1 SGHTA and CDR2 FQGNSA. The CDR3 covers 17 residues. The CDR3 DNA sequence: TGTGCCAGCAGCTTCGCCACTCGGAGTGTTGGGGCCAACGTCCTGACTTTC. Its protein product is CASSFATRSVGANVLTF. Combining the CDR3 with reference TRBV7-2 and TRBJ2-6 gives the whole variable domain GAGVSQSPSNKVTEKGKDVELRCDPISGHTALYWYRQSLGQGLEFLIYFQGNSAPDKSGLPSDRFSAERTGGSVSTLTIQRTQQEDSAVYLCASSFATRSVGANVLTFGAGSRLTVL.

This chain joins TRBV7-2 and TRBJ2-7; D uncertain. The CDR3 has 14 amino acids. Germline V gene lookup returns CDR1 SGHTA and CDR2 FQGNSA. The ends were cut back, 7 bases at V and 0 bases at J, with 13 bases in the middle. CDR3 DNA: TGTGCCAGCACCCCTGACCCGTACTCCTACGAGCAGTACTTC. This sequence encodes CASTPDPYSYEQYF.

The chain combines TRBV9 with TRBJ1-2; 9 nucleotides line up with TRBD1. Germline trimming cut 0 bases from V and 4 bases from J; bases unmatched to any gene: 13. The CDR3 consists of 18 residues. Germline CDR1 reads SGDLS; CDR2 reads YYNGEE. The CDR3 region is CASSVGLVLDRGPYGYTF. The CDR3, as DNA: TGTGCCAGCAGCGTAGGTTTGGTGTTGGACAGGGGACCCTATGGCTACACCTTC.

This clonotype was counted a few times. This chain uses TRBV19 with TRBJ2-3; TRBD1 matches 11 bases. After removal of 9 bases from V and 3 bases from J, the junction contained 8 bases not matched to a gene. This CDR3 spans 15 amino acids. CDR1 and CDR2 from the germline V gene are LNHDA and SQIVND (reference sequence). Written as DNA, the CDR3 is TGTGCCAGCAGCCACCGGGACAGGGGGACAGATACGCAGTATTTT. As protein: CASSHRDRGTDTQYF.

V is TRBV7-9 and J is TRBJ2-7; 9 nucleotides agree with TRBD1. Germline CDR1 SEHNR, CDR2 FQNEAQ (reference sequence). The CDR3 extends over 16 amino acids. V dropped 11 bases and J dropped 0; count of bases not matched to a gene: 14. The CDR3 loop reads CAWSTTRQGGSYEQYF. CDR3 bases: TGTGCCTGGAGTACAACACGACAGGGGGGCTCCTACGAGCAGTACTTC. Full variable domain (remainder filled in from reference TRBV7-9 and TRBJ2-7): DTGVSQNPRHKITKRGQNVTFRCDPISEHNRLYWYRQTLGQGPEFLTYFQNEAQLEKSRLLSDRFSAERPKGSFSTLEIQRTEQGDSAMYLCAWSTTRQGGSYEQYFGPGTRLTVT.

This clonotype was recorded a few times. The gene calls are TRBV19 and TRBJ2-2; 11 bases are shared with TRBD2. CDR1 LNHDA and CDR2 SQIVND come from the germline V gene (reference sequence). Trimming cost V 7 bases and J 5 bases; bases outside gene matches: 9. This CDR3 has 16 amino acids. The CDR3 region has the DNA TGTGCCAGTACCGCACTAGCGGGAGCTGTAACCGGGGAGCTGTTTTTT. Translated: CASTALAGAVTGELFF. The variable domain in full, completed from reference TRBV19 and TRBJ2-2, reads DGGITQSPKYLFRKEGQNVTLSCEQNLNHDAMYWYRQDPGQGLRLIYYSQIVNDFQKGDIAEGYSVSREKKESFPLTVTSAQKNPTAFYLCASTALAGAVTGELFFGEGSRLTVL.

A remark on this clonotype: One junction end disagrees with the germline gene, perhaps due to a read error. The chain has TRBV7-2 and TRBJ1-2, with 7 bases fitting TRBD1. The CDR3 has 13 amino acids. Per germline, CDR1 SGHTA and CDR2 FQGNSA. CDR3 region: CASSFGTDYGCTF. CDR3 nucleotide sequence: TGTGCCAGCAGCTTTGGGACAGATTATGGCTGCACCTTC.

This clonotype has just a few counts. The J gene is TRBJ1-2, the V gene TRBV2; no clear D gene. CDR1 and CDR2 from the germline V gene are SNHLY and FYNNEI. This CDR3 has 14 residues. The germline V and J ends were trimmed by 2 bases and 3 bases, with 10 bases remaining between them. The CDR3 region is CASSELRADYGYTF. DNA for the CDR3: TGTGCCAGCAGTGAATTGAGGGCCGACTATGGCTACACCTTC.

This chain connects TRBV10-3 to TRBJ2-3; 11 bases fit TRBD2. V gave up 4 bases and J gave up 0 bases; unmatched junction bases: 0. The CDR3 is 15 amino acids. Germline CDR1 ENHRY, CDR2 SYGVKD. CDR3 sequence (DNA): TGTGCCATCAGTGGGACTAGCGGGAGCACAGATACGCAGTATTTT. Its protein product is CAISGTSGSTDTQYF.

This sequence joins TRBV15 and TRBJ2-5; TRBD1 might be the D (6 bases). Trimming shortened V by 2 bases and J by 13 bases, and 17 bases separated the two germline ends. This CDR3 contains 13 residues. Looked up from germline, CDR1 is LNHNV and CDR2 is YYDKDF (reference sequence). CDR3 coding DNA: TGTGCCACCAGCAGATCCGAGGACAGCCGGCTGTACTTC. Residues: CATSRSEDSRLYF.

J is TRBJ1-4 and V is TRBV29-1; TRBD1 aligns across 7 bases. The germline V gene encodes CDR1 SQVTM and CDR2 ANQGSEA. CDR3 size: 15 residues. Trimming removed 7 bases from V and 4 bases from J; junction bases left unmatched: 12. For the CDR3, the DNA is TGCAGCGCCTACCAAACGGGACAGAATAATGAAAAACTGTTTTTT. This translates into CSAYQTGQNNEKLFF.

The gene calls are TRBV29-1 and TRBJ2-3; 13 bases match TRBD2. V lost 7 bases, J lost 3 bases, and 10 bases stayed unmatched. Looked up from germline, CDR1 is SQVTM and CDR2 is ANQGSEA. The CDR3 has 16 residues. The CDR3 DNA sequence: TGCAGCGGGGACCATAGGACTAGCGGGGGTACAGATACGCAGTATTTT. Translating gives CSGDHRTSGGTDTQYF.

This chain uses TRBV25-1 with TRBJ2-3; D perhaps matches TRBD2 (6 bases). V was clipped by 5 bases and J by 1 base, with 13 bases between them. Per germline, CDR1 MGHDK and CDR2 SYGVNS. This CDR3 spans 15 amino acids. DNA of the CDR3: TGTGCCAGCAGTCTTGGCAGGGAGGGCACAGATACGCAGTATTTT. Protein product: CASSLGREGTDTQYF.

This clonotype occurred many times. This rearrangement joins TRBV2 to TRBJ1-4; unclear D gene. The CDR3 sequence is 14 residues long. Germline CDR1 SNHLY, CDR2 FYNNEI. Trimming removed 4 bases from V and 2 bases from J, with 8 bases in between. The chain's CDR3 is CASSAPGTNEKLFF. The CDR3 coding sequence is TGTGCCAGCAGTGCCCCGGGTACTAATGAAAAACTGTTTTTT.

This chain connects TRBV7-9 to TRBJ2-7, with 10 nucleotides matching TRBD1. This CDR3 comprises 14 residues. Germline CDR1 reads SEHNR; CDR2 reads FQNEAQ (reference sequence). J gave up 5 bases and V 5 bases, and 6 bases lay outside the gene matches. CDR3 nucleotide sequence: TGTGCCAGCAGCGCCGGACAGGGGGTGGACGAGCAGTACTTC. This sequence encodes CASSAGQGVDEQYF.

This chain connects TRBV7-9 to TRBJ1-2; 7 bases fit TRBD1. The J segment lost 2 bases and the V segment lost 6 bases, leaving 9 bases of the junction unmatched. The V gene's germline CDR1 is SEHNR and CDR2 FQNEAQ (reference sequence). This CDR3 region has 15 residues. The CDR3 DNA follows: TGTGCCAGCAGTTTTACGGGACAGTGGAACTATGGCTACACCTTC. Translated: CASSFTGQWNYGYTF.

This clonotype has ten or more counts. V gene TRBV7-7 combines with J gene TRBJ2-5; 7 nucleotides line up with TRBD1. The CDR3 has 13 amino acids. CDR1 is SSHAT and CDR2 is FNYEAQ in the germline V gene (reference sequence). CDR3 coding DNA: TGTGCTAGCCGCCCCGGGACAGAAGAGACCCAGTACTTC. The encoded protein is CASRPGTEETQYF.

This clonotype was recorded at least ten times. This chain joins TRBV2 and TRBJ1-5, with 8 positions matching TRBD1. Germline CDR1 reads SNHLY; CDR2 reads FYNNEI. V gave up 6 bases and J gave up 5 bases; unmatched junction bases: 6. The CDR3 is made up of 14 amino acids. CDR3 bases: TGTGCCAGCAGGAAGGGACAGGCATATCAGCCCCAGCATTTT. As protein: CASRKGQAYQPQHF.

The V call is TRBV10-3, the J call TRBJ2-6; possible D gene TRBD2, 6 bases. Trimming left V 7 bases short and J 4 bases short, with 17 bases between. From germline, CDR1 is ENHRY and CDR2 SYGVKD. The CDR3 totals 16 residues. CDR3 loop: CAITVAEGTGANVLTF. DNA of the CDR3: TGTGCCATCACGGTAGCGGAGGGCACCGGGGCCAACGTCCTGACTTTC.

This clonotype was seen many times. This chain uses TRBV19 with TRBJ1-5; D remains ambiguous. Trimming took 1 base from V and 0 from J, leaving 7 bases between them. CDR1 and CDR2 from the germline V gene are LNHDA and SQIVND (reference sequence). The CDR3 sequence is 15 residues long. CDR3 protein: CASSIATASNQPQHF. The CDR3 DNA follows: TGTGCCAGTAGTATAGCGACGGCTAGCAATCAGCCCCAGCATTTT.

In this sample, this clonotype turned up a few times. The V call is TRBV19, the J call TRBJ2-7; a possible D gene is TRBD1 (6 bases). Deletions cut 4 bases from V and 1 base from J, with 11 bases between. CDR1 and CDR2 from the germline V gene are LNHDA and SQIVND (reference sequence). The CDR3 sequence is 14 residues long. The CDR3 nucleotides are TGTGCCAGTAGTAATCGGGACATATCCTACGAGCAGTACTTC. Encoded protein: CASSNRDISYEQYF.

The table lists this clonotype with many counts. J is TRBJ1-1 and V is TRBV10-3; 9 positions match TRBD1. The CDR3 spans 15 residues. Germline V gives CDR1 ENHRY, CDR2 SYGVKD. V dropped 7 bases and J dropped 3; count of bases not matched to a gene: 9. CDR3 sequence: CAIKLQGAGYTEAFF. Here the CDR3 DNA reads TGTGCCATCAAATTACAGGGGGCAGGATACACTGAAGCTTTCTTT.